Following are 21 T cell receptor beta chains from one sample sequenced in a study of blood T cell repertoires in COVID-19. TCRdb's table, derived via immunoSEQ multiplex PCR, lists solely in-frame clones and lacks some. The sample records approximately 190,000 clones, 80% being singletons. Source material: peripheral blood. These receptors originate from a man aged 55 to 70 with acute or convalescent COVID-19.

The chain carries TRBV10-3 and TRBJ1-2, with a tentative D call TRBD1 (5 bases). The CDR3 has 17 residues. In germline, CDR1 is ENHRY, CDR2 SYGVKD. V lost 3 bases and J 8 bases, leaving 25 bases between the germline ends. CDR3 nucleotide sequence: TGTGCCATCAGTGATCCCGACAGTCCTGGCCTAAGAAACGGCTACACCTTC. Residues: CAISDPDSPGLRNGYTF.

The rearrangement uses TRBV5-1 and TRBJ1-3; 7 bases agree with TRBD1. The junction had 9 bases not matched to a gene; V was cut back by 3 bases and J by 0 bases. Germline V gene sequence: CDR1 SGHRS, CDR2 YFSETQ. The CDR3 loop spans 17 amino acids. CDR3 sequence: CASSSGQVLSSGNTIYF. The CDR3 DNA is TGCGCCAGCAGCTCAGGACAGGTTCTTTCCTCTGGAAACACCATATATTTT.

This clone was found once. J is TRBJ2-3 and V is TRBV24-1; 11 positions match TRBD2. Trimming removed 3 bases from V and 3 bases from J; junction bases left unmatched: 4. CDR1 is KGHDR, CDR2 SFDVKD, per germline. There are 16 residues in the CDR3. CDR3 coding DNA: TGTGCCACCAGTGATGGCGGACTAGCGGGTACAGATACGCAGTATTTT. It translates to CATSDGGLAGTDTQYF.

V and J are TRBV5-1 and TRBJ1-6; 8 nucleotides match TRBD1. CDR1 SGHRS and CDR2 YFSETQ come from the germline V gene. The CDR3 is 14 amino acids. V lost 4 bases, J lost 8 bases, and 5 bases stayed unmatched. In DNA form, the CDR3 reads TGCGCCAGCAGCGCAGGACAGGGAGATTCACCCCTCCACTTT. Its translation is CASSAGQGDSPLHF.

The chain joins TRBV6-1 to TRBJ2-2; weak D call: TRBD2 (6 bases). This CDR3 comprises 17 residues. In germline, CDR1 is MNHNS, CDR2 SASEGT. V dropped 0 bases and J dropped 3 bases, with 14 bases sitting between them. The CDR3, as DNA: TGTGCCAGCAGTGAAGCCCCCGGAGGGCTCGACACCGGGGAGCTGTTTTTT. It encodes CASSEAPGGLDTGELFF.

This clone was counted a single time. This chain joins TRBV6-5 and TRBJ2-3; no reliable D call. The V and J ends lost 3 bases and 4 bases respectively, with 8 bases between them. The CDR3 totals 13 residues. From germline, CDR1 is MNHEY and CDR2 SVGAGI. The CDR3 protein is CASSYVPADTQYF. For the CDR3, the DNA is TGTGCCAGCAGTTATGTTCCGGCAGATACGCAGTATTTT.

This chain joins TRBV25-1 and TRBJ1-6; 7 bases are shared with TRBD1. Germline CDR1 MGHDK, CDR2 SYGVNS. This CDR3 contains 15 residues. Losses at the gene ends were 1 base for V and 6 bases for J; bases not matched to a gene: 3. The CDR3 DNA reads as TGTGCCAGCAGTGAATCGAGACAGGGTAATTCACCCCTCCACTTT. Translated, it gives CASSESRQGNSPLHF.

The rearrangement joins TRBV4-1 to TRBJ2-2; D gene ambiguous. V shed 1 base and J shed 8 bases, with 8 bases lying between them. Germline CDR1 is MGHRA and CDR2 is YSYEKL. The CDR3 totals 13 residues. The CDR3 is CASSQGPLGELFF. CDR3 DNA: TGCGCCAGCAGCCAAGGGCCCCTGGGGGAGCTGTTTTTT.

This clone was observed once. The genes are TRBV24-1 and TRBJ2-1; 7 positions match TRBD2. Germline lookup yields CDR1 KGHDR and CDR2 SFDVKD. V dropped 3 bases and J dropped 5; count of bases not matched to a gene: 12. The CDR3 is 17 amino acids. The CDR3 DNA follows: TGTGCCACCAGTGATCCCTCACTCGGGGCGGGGGACAATGAGCAGTTCTTC. Amino acid sequence: CATSDPSLGAGDNEQFF.

The DNA for the CDR3 is TGTACCCGACAGGACAGAGACACTGAAGCTTTCTTT. Translation gives CTRQDRDTEAFF. The chain couples TRBV7-9 to TRBJ1-1; a weak D match, TRBD1 (6 bases). The CDR3 has 12 amino acids. Germline V lookup: CDR1 SEHNR, CDR2 FQNEAQ (reference sequence).

The chain couples TRBV19 to TRBJ2-7; 8 nucleotides line up with TRBD1. CDR1 LNHDA and CDR2 SQIVND come from the germline V gene (reference sequence). This CDR3 has 15 residues. Trimming at V came to 5 bases and at J to 3 bases, leaving 9 bases not matched to a gene. The DNA for the CDR3 is TGTGCCAGTAGTTCCACAGGGGGACGCATCTACGAGCAGTACTTC. Encoded protein: CASSSTGGRIYEQYF.

The chain combines TRBV7-2 with TRBJ2-7; TRBD2 is a possible D gene (6 bases). V dropped 2 bases and J dropped 2 bases, with 13 bases sitting between them. From germline, CDR1 is SGHTA and CDR2 FQGNSA. There are 15 residues in the CDR3. The chain's CDR3 is CASSLRGEDPYEQYF. CDR3 in DNA: TGTGCCAGCAGCTTAAGAGGGGAGGATCCCTACGAGCAGTACTTC.

The chain carries TRBV19 and TRBJ2-1; 8 bases map to TRBD1. The CDR3 totals 16 residues. The V gene end was trimmed by 3 bases and the J gene end by 7 bases; junction bases not matched to a gene: 11. CDR1 is LNHDA, CDR2 SQIVND, per germline (reference sequence). CDR3 DNA sequence: TGTGCCAGTAGTATGGGCCCAGGGGGCCTCAGAAATGAGCAGTTCTTC. It codes for CASSMGPGGLRNEQFF.

The chain is built from TRBV5-6 and TRBJ2-5; 8 positions match TRBD1. The CDR3 has 14 amino acids. The ends lost 6 bases at V and 4 bases at J; junction bases unmatched: 8. Germline loops: CDR1 SGHDT, CDR2 YYEEEE. Here the CDR3 reads CASNNQQGGETQYF. For the CDR3, the DNA is TGTGCCAGCAACAACCAACAGGGGGGAGAGACCCAGTACTTC. The variable domain in full, completed from reference TRBV5-6 and TRBJ2-5, reads DAGVTQSPTHLIKTRGQQVTLRCSPKSGHDTVSWYQQALGQGPQFIFQYYEEEERQRGNFPDRFSGHQFPNYSSELNVNALLLGDSALYLCASNNQQGGETQYFGPGTRLLVL.

This clone has more than one count but fewer than ten. V gene TRBV5-1 combines with J gene TRBJ2-5; perhaps TRBD1 as D (6 bases). CDR3 size: 16 residues. Trimming stripped 6 bases from V and 5 bases from J, with 23 bases between. The germline gives CDR1 SGHRS, CDR2 YFSETQ. CDR3 DNA sequence: TGCGCCAGCACCCCGGACAGCCCCTTTGCGGGTGAGACCCAGTACTTC. Translation gives CASTPDSPFAGETQYF.

The rearrangement uses TRBV5-1 and TRBJ2-5; no definite D call. V gave up 2 bases and J gave up 3 bases, with 8 bases separating them. CDR3 length: 13 amino acids. From germline, CDR1 is SGHRS and CDR2 YFSETQ. The CDR3, as DNA: TGCGCCAGCAGCTTCAGTGGTGAAGAGACCCAGTACTTC. Translated, it gives CASSFSGEETQYF.

This chain uses TRBV6-5 with TRBJ2-7; weak D call: TRBD2 (6 bases). The CDR3 runs 16 residues. Germline lookup yields CDR1 MNHEY and CDR2 SVGAGI. The V and J ends lost 0 bases and 3 bases respectively, with 15 bases between them. Here the CDR3 DNA reads TGTGCCAGCAGTTACTCGAGCCAGGGAGGACTCTACGAGCAGTACTTC. Translating gives CASSYSSQGGLYEQYF.

The chain has TRBV4-1 and TRBJ1-1, with a possible D match to TRBD1 (6 bases). Germline V gene lookup returns CDR1 MGHRA and CDR2 YSYEKL. Between the trimmed V and J ends, which lost 4 bases and 5 bases, there was a span of 26 bases. CDR3 length equals 18 residues. The CDR3 DNA follows: TGCGCCAGCAGCCCAAGCGGGAACAGGGTAGTGAGAGGGACTGAAGCTTTCTTT. Residues: CASSPSGNRVVRGTEAFF.

This CDR3 reads CASSQDPQGGTNEKLFF. DNA for the CDR3: TGTGCCAGCAGCCAAGATCCCCAGGGGGGTACAAATGAAAAACTGTTTTTT. V usage is TRBV4-2 and J usage is TRBJ1-4, with TRBD1 identical over 7 bases. Per germline, CDR1 LGHNA and CDR2 YNFKEQ. Unmatched junction bases numbered 9, after V lost 0 bases and J lost 5 bases. The CDR3 sequence is 17 residues long.

This clone was counted a single time. J is TRBJ2-1 and V is TRBV6-5, with 14 bases that match TRBD2. The germline gives CDR1 MNHEY, CDR2 SVGAGI. Trimming at V came to 6 bases and at J to 8 bases, leaving 6 bases not matched to a gene. CDR3 length: 15 amino acids. The CDR3 nucleotides are TGTGCCAGCAGGACTAGCGGGGGGGCCGGCTATGAGCAGTTCTTC. Translated, it gives CASRTSGGAGYEQFF.

This rearrangement joins TRBV11-2 to TRBJ2-1; 13 bases match TRBD2. The CDR3 covers 15 residues. The V and J ends lost 7 bases and 4 bases, in that order; junction bases with no gene match: 4. Germline CDR1 SGHAT, CDR2 FQNNGV. CDR3 sequence: CASTGLAGRYNEQFF. The CDR3, as DNA: TGTGCCAGCACGGGACTAGCGGGACGATACAATGAGCAGTTCTTC.